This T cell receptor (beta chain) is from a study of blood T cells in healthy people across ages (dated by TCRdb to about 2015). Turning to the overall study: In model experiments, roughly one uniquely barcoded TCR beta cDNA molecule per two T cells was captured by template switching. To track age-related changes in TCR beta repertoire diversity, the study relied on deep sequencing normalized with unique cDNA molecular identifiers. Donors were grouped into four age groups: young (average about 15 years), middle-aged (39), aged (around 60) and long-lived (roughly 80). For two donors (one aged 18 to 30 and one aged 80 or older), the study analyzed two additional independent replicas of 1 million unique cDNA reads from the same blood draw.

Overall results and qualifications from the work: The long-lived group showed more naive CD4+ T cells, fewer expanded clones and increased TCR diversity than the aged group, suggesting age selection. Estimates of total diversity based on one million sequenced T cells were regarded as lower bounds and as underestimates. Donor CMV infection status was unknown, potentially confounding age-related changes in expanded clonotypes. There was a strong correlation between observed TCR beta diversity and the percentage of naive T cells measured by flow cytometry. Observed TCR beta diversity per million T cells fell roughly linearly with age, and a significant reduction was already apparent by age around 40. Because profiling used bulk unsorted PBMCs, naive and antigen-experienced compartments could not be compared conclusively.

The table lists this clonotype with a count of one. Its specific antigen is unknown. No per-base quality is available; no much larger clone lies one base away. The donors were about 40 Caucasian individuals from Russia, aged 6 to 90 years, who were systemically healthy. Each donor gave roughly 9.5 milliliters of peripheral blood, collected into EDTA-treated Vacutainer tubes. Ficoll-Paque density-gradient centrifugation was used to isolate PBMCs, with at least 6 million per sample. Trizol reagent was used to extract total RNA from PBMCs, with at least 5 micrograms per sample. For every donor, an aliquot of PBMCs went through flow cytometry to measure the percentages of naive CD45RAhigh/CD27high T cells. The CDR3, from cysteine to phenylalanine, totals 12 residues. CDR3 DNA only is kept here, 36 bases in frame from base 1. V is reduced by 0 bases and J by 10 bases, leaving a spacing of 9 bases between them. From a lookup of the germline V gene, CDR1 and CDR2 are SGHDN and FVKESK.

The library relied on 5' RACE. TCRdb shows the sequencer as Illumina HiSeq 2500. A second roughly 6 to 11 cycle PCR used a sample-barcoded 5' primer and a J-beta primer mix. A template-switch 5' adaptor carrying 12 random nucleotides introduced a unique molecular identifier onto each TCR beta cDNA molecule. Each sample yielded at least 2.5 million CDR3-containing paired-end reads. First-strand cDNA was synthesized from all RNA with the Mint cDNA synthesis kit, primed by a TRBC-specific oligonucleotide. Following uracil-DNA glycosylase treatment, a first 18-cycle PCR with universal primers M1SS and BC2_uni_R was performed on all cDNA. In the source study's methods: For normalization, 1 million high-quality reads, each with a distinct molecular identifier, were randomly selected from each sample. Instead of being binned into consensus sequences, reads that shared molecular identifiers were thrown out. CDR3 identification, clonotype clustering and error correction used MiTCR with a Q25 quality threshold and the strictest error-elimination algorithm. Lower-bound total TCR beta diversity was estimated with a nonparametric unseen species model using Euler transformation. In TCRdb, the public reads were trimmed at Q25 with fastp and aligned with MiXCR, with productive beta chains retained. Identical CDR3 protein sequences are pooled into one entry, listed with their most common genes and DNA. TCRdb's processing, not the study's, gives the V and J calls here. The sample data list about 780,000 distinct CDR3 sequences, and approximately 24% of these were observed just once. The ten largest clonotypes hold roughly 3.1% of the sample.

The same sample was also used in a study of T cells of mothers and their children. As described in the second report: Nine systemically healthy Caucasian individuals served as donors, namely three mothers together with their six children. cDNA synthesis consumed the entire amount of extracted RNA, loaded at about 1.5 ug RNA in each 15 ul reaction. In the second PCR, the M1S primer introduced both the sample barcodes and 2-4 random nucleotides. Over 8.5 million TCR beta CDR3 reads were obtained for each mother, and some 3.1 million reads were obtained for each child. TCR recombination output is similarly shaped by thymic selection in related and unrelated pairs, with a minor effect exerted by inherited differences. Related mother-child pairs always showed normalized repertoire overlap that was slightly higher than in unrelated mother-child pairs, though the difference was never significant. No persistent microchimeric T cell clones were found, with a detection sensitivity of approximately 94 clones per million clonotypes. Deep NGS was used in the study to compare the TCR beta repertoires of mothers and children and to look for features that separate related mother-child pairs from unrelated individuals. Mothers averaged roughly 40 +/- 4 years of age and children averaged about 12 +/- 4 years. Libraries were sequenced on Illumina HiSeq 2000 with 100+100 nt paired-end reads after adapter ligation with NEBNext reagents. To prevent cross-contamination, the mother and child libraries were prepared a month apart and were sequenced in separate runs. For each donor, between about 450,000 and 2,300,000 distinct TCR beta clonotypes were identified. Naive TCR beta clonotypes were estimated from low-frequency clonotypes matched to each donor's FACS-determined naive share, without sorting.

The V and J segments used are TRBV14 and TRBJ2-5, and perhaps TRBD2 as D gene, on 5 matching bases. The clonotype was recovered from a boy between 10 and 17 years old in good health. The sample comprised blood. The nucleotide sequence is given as TGTGCCAGCAGCCAAGATTTGGGGAGCCAGTACTTC. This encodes CASSQDLGSQYF. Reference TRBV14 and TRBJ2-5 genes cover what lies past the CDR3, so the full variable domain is EAGVTQFPSHSVIEKGQTVTLRCDPISGHDNLYWYRRVMGKEIKFLLHFVKESKQDESGMPNNRFLAERTGGTYSTLKVQPAELEDSGVYFCASSQDLGSQYFGPGTRLLVL.